This is a list of T cell receptor beta chains from one sample in a study of vaccination effects on CD4 cells after COVID-19. Which antigens these TCRs recognize remains unknown. Sequenced by immunoSEQ multiplex PCR; TCRdb stores in-frame clones only, minus some. The sample includes roughly 53,000 clones, just under 80% seen only once; the top ten take 5% to 6.5%. The source was CD4+ T cells from PBMCs cultured with HCoV-OC43 spike peptides, collected before COVID-19 vaccination. These receptors all stem from a human donor who received a COVID-19 vaccine. The CDR3 runs from the conserved cysteine through the conserved F or W. The order of the fields is V gene, J gene, clone size, D gene, CDR3 protein, CDR3 DNA. A D gene is named only where the DNA matches it firmly. The size field is filled for only some rows; it gives once, few, many or a size class.

v_call: TRBV6-2/TRBV6-3; j_call: TRBJ1-1; clone_size: once; d_call: NA; cdr3_aa: CASSETAMNTEAFF; cdr3_nt: TGTGCCAGCAGTGAGACAGCTATGAACACTGAAGCTTTCTTT
v_call: TRBV28; j_call: TRBJ2-3; clone_size: NA; d_call: NA; cdr3_aa: CASSVQQGTDTQYF; cdr3_nt: TGTGCCAGCAGTGTCCAACAGGGAACAGATACGCAGTATTTT
v_call: TRBV28; j_call: TRBJ1-5; clone_size: NA; d_call: TRBD1; cdr3_aa: CASTTGQGSNQPQHF; cdr3_nt: TGTGCCAGCACCACAGGACAGGGAAGCAATCAGCCCCAGCATTTT
v_call: TRBV5-4; j_call: TRBJ2-3; clone_size: NA; d_call: NA; cdr3_aa: CASSRKQGADTQYF; cdr3_nt: TGTGCCAGCAGCCGGAAACAGGGAGCGGATACGCAGTATTTT
v_call: TRBV18; j_call: TRBJ2-1; clone_size: NA; d_call: NA; cdr3_aa: CASSPGTVAYNEQFF; cdr3_nt: TGTGCCAGCTCACCCGGGACGGTTGCCTACAATGAGCAGTTCTTC
v_call: TRBV3-1/TRBV3-2; j_call: TRBJ2-1; clone_size: once; d_call: NA; cdr3_aa: CASTGLPDNEQFF; cdr3_nt: TGTGCCAGCACGGGACTCCCGGACAATGAGCAGTTCTTC
v_call: TRBV28; j_call: TRBJ1-1; clone_size: NA; d_call: TRBD1; cdr3_aa: CASSPRGRATEAFF; cdr3_nt: TGTGCCAGCAGTCCCAGGGGGCGCGCCACTGAAGCTTTCTTT
v_call: TRBV7-2; j_call: TRBJ1-1; clone_size: NA; d_call: NA; cdr3_aa: CASSLVVGQVTEAFF; cdr3_nt: TGTGCCAGCAGCTTAGTGGTGGGGCAAGTCACTGAAGCTTTCTTT
v_call: TRBV6-5; j_call: TRBJ1-2; clone_size: few; d_call: NA; cdr3_aa: CASSLLGITNYGYTF; cdr3_nt: TGTGCCAGCAGTCTACTCGGAATTACTAACTATGGCTACACCTTC
v_call: TRBV5-8; j_call: TRBJ1-4; clone_size: NA; d_call: NA; cdr3_aa: CASSLALARRDEKLFF; cdr3_nt: TGTGCCAGCAGCTTGGCCCTGGCAAGGCGGGATGAAAAACTGTTTTTT
v_call: TRBV9; j_call: TRBJ2-4; clone_size: NA; d_call: TRBD1; cdr3_aa: CASNRAGQGRAIQYF; cdr3_nt: TGTGCCAGCAATCGCGCTGGACAGGGACGGGCCATTCAGTACTTC
v_call: TRBV6-5; j_call: TRBJ2-5; clone_size: NA; d_call: NA; cdr3_aa: CASKDITETQYF; cdr3_nt: TGTGCCAGCAAGGACATCACGGAGACCCAGTACTTC
v_call: TRBV5-1; j_call: TRBJ2-5; clone_size: NA; d_call: TRBD1; cdr3_aa: CASSLGDPRGETQYF; cdr3_nt: TGCGCCAGCAGCTTGGGGGACCCCAGGGGGGAGACCCAGTACTTC
v_call: TRBV12-5; j_call: TRBJ1-1; clone_size: few; d_call: TRBD1; cdr3_aa: CASGSPGRQGEAFF; cdr3_nt: TGTGCTAGTGGTTCCCCGGGTCGACAGGGTGAAGCTTTCTTT
v_call: TRBV9; j_call: TRBJ1-4; clone_size: NA; d_call: TRBD1; cdr3_aa: CASSRFDRAGNEKLFF; cdr3_nt: TGTGCCAGCAGCAGATTTGACAGGGCGGGTAATGAAAAACTGTTTTTT
v_call: TRBV5-8; j_call: TRBJ1-1; clone_size: NA; d_call: NA; cdr3_aa: CASSLGVTPNTEAFF; cdr3_nt: TGTGCCAGCAGCTTGGGGGTCACCCCGAACACTGAAGCTTTCTTT
v_call: TRBV9; j_call: TRBJ2-1; clone_size: NA; d_call: TRBD2; cdr3_aa: CASSVGGGGVNEQFF; cdr3_nt: TGTGCCAGCAGCGTAGGTGGCGGGGGGGTGAATGAGCAGTTCTTC
v_call: TRBV6-5; j_call: TRBJ1-1; clone_size: NA; d_call: NA; cdr3_aa: CASSSMGTGEAFF; cdr3_nt: TGTGCCAGCAGTTCCATGGGGACGGGAGAAGCTTTCTTT
v_call: TRBV4-3; j_call: TRBJ2-2; clone_size: NA; d_call: NA; cdr3_aa: CASSPYGIRGDTGELFF; cdr3_nt: TGCGCCAGCAGCCCCTACGGAATTCGGGGAGACACCGGGGAGCTGTTTTTT